This TCR beta chain was identified in a study of blood T cell repertoires in COVID-19. About the study: PBMCs, B-cell-depleted T cells, or T cells were the source of the cDNA or gDNA that made up the material.

As regards this clone: One end of the junction is discordant with germline, which a read error may explain.

Generated by immunoSEQ multiplex PCR, the TCRdb table keeps only in-frame clones and is missing some. The repertoire has some 160,000 clones, 80% of them found once; the top ten carry about 6.5%. The CDR3 runs 13 residues. The germline V gene has CDR1 SEHNR and CDR2 FQNEAQ (reference sequence). This TCR was sampled from a man between 70 and 80 years old with active or convalescent COVID-19. J is TRBJ1-1 and V is TRBV7-9; TRBD1 is a possible D gene (6 bases). The sequenced sample was peripheral blood. The DNA of the CDR3 is TGTGCCAGCAGCTTAGAGTGGGACACCGAAGCTTTCTTT. It codes for CASSLEWDTEAFF.